This TCR beta chain was sequenced in a study of blood T cell repertoires in COVID-19. TCRdb keeps only in-frame clones here, not all; method: immunoSEQ multiplex PCR. The sample has roughly 99,000 clones, 70% to 90% seen once; the top ten hold 4% to 6%. The CDR3 totals 14 residues. The trim removed 5 bases at V and 7 bases at J, leaving 7 bases unmatched. The V gene's germline CDR1 is MNHEY and CDR2 SVGEGT. What was sequenced was peripheral blood. This chain links TRBV6-2 or TRBV6-3 with TRBJ1-5; TRBD1 agrees at 8 bases. The clonotype originates from a man between 40 and 49 years old with active or convalescent COVID-19. The chain's CDR3 is CASSADRGRQPQHF. The CDR3 nucleotides read TGTGCCAGCAGTGCCGACAGGGGTCGACAGCCCCAGCATTTT.